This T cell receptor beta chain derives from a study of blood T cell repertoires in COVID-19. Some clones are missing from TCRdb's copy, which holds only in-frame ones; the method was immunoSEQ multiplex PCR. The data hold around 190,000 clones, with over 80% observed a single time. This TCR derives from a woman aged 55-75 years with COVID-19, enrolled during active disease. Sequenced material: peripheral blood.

The CDR3 sequence is CASSLVGAGRGNYGYTF. Here the CDR3 DNA reads TGTGCCAGCAGCCTAGTGGGTGCTGGCAGGGGTAACTATGGCTACACCTTC. V is TRBV28 and J is TRBJ1-2; the D gene is possibly TRBD1 (6 bases). The CDR3 is made up of 17 amino acids. In germline, CDR1 is MDHEN, CDR2 SYDVKM. The V end lost 6 bases, the J end lost 1 base, and 21 bases lay between the germline ends.